These T cell receptor beta chains were read from a single sample in a study of OX40 agonist ivuxolimab in advanced cancers. Assay used: immunoSEQ multiplex PCR; TCRdb lists only in-frame clones, some missing. Of 90,000 to 100,000 clones listed, almost 90% are singletons. The sequencing used CD4+ or CD8+ T cells sorted from blood, collected in a trial of the OX40 agonist ivuxolimab. The receptors shown here come from an adult with an advanced solid tumor such as melanoma, head and neck, liver or kidney cancer. Both conserved end residues are part of each CDR3. A D gene is named only where the DNA matches it firmly. A row's size may be missing; if present it is once, few, many or a size class.

d_call	v_call	clone_size	j_call	cdr3_nt	cdr3_aa
.	TRBV9	.	TRBJ1-2	TGTGCCAGCAGCGTTCTTAGCGGGGGTAACTATGGCTACACCTTC	CASSVLSGGNYGYTF
.	TRBV5-1	once	TRBJ2-2	TGCGCCAGCAGCTTGGAAGGCAGGGGGGCCGGGGAGCTGTTTTTT	CASSLEGRGAGELFF
.	TRBV5-1	.	TRBJ1-2	TGCGCCAGCAGCTTGGCCGGGACCTCAGGGTATGGCTACACCTTC	CASSLAGTSGYGYTF
.	TRBV30	.	TRBJ2-7	TGTGCCTGGAGTGGGGGAACCTACGAGCAGTACTTC	CAWSGGTYEQYF
.	TRBV5-4	.	TRBJ1-6	TGTGCCAGCAGCCGGGATGGGGGTGGTAATTCACCCCTCCACTTT	CASSRDGGGNSPLHF
TRBD2	TRBV4-1	.	TRBJ2-3	TGCGCCAGCAGCCAAGATTGGGCTAGCGGGAGCTCTAGCACAGATACGCAGTATTTT	CASSQDWASGSSSTDTQYF
.	TRBV5-3	.	TRBJ2-1	TGTGCCAGAAGCCCTCGGACCTCCAATGAGCAGTTCTTC	CARSPRTSNEQFF
.	TRBV30	.	TRBJ2-1	TGTGCCTGGAGGACCGCGGGACAATTCCATTGGCAGTTCTTC	CAWRTAGQFHWQFF
.	TRBV14	.	TRBJ2-6	TGTGCCAGCAGCCGAGAGGGGGCTGGGGCCAACGTCCTGACTTTC	CASSREGAGANVLTF
.	TRBV7-8	.	TRBJ1-5	TGTGCCAGCAGCTTAGGGGGTGGGGCAGGGCTTAATCAGCCCCAGCATTTT	CASSLGGGAGLNQPQHF
.	TRBV6-1	.	TRBJ2-1	TGTGCCAGCAGTGAATGGTACATGCGGGTCGGCAGAACCGGGGATGAGCAGTTCTTC	CASSEWYMRVGRTGDEQFF
TRBD1	TRBV5-1	.	TRBJ1-4	TGCGCCAGCAGCTTGGCCAGGGGGGTTTCTAATGAAAAACTGTTTTTT	CASSLARGVSNEKLFF
.	TRBV6-6	many	TRBJ1-2	TGTGCCAGCAGTTACGACTATGGCTACACCTTC	CASSYDYGYTF
.	TRBV7-2	.	TRBJ2-3	TGTGCCAGCAGCTTTACCGGGGCGCACACAGATACGCAGTATTTT	CASSFTGAHTDTQYF
TRBD1	TRBV19	.	TRBJ1-5	TGTGCCAGTATCCCTCCGGAGGCAGGGGGAAATCAGCCCCAGCATTTT	CASIPPEAGGNQPQHF
.	TRBV27	.	TRBJ2-5	TGTGCCAGCACCCCTTGGGGCGGGTTGGAGACCCAGTACTTC	CASTPWGGLETQYF
TRBD1	TRBV6-1	.	TRBJ2-1	TGTGCCAGCAGTGTCTCCGGGACAGGTAACAATGAGCAGTTCTTC	CASSVSGTGNNEQFF
.	TRBV9	.	TRBJ2-3	TGTGCCAGCAGCGTAGAGGGTGTAGGGGCCACAGATACGCAGTATTTT	CASSVEGVGATDTQYF
.	TRBV7-8	.	TRBJ2-5	TGTGCCAGCAGCCCTATCGTGGGGTACCAAGAGACCCAGTACTTC	CASSPIVGYQETQYF
.	TRBV28	.	TRBJ1-1	TGTGCCAGCAGTTTAATGGATGGGGCATTGGGTACTGAAGCTTTCTTT	CASSLMDGALGTEAFF
.	TRBV7-2	.	TRBJ1-2	TGTGCCAGCCACAACCCCGCAGGTGCCAACTATGGCTACACCTTC	CASHNPAGANYGYTF
.	TRBV4-2	few	TRBJ1-5	TGTGCCAGCAGCCAAGACCTGGAAGGGCAGCCCCAGCATTTT	CASSQDLEGQPQHF
.	TRBV2	.	TRBJ2-5	TGTGCCAGCCTCCGGGGGGCGAAACAAGAGACCCAGTACTTC	CASLRGAKQETQYF
.	TRBV21-1	.	TRBJ2-2	TGTGCCAGCAGCCTTCCCCCCACCGGGGAGCTGTTTTTT	CASSLPPTGELFF
TRBD2	TRBV19	.	TRBJ2-1	TGTGCCAGTAGTATAGTAAGCGGGGGGCAGTTCTTC	CASSIVSGGQFF
.	TRBV2	.	TRBJ2-3	TGTGCCAGCAGTGTTAGATTCACAGATACGCAGTATTTT	CASSVRFTDTQYF
TRBD2	TRBV30	.	TRBJ2-7	TGTGCCTGGAGTGTAGCGGGGGGGCTGTCCTACGAGCAGTACTTC	CAWSVAGGLSYEQYF
TRBD1	TRBV19	.	TRBJ2-1	TGTGCCAGTAGTCACCGGGACAGGGTCAATGAGCAGTTCTTC	CASSHRDRVNEQFF
TRBD1	TRBV2	.	TRBJ2-5	TGTGCCAGCAGTGCTGACAGGGGTCAAGAGACCCAGTACTTC	CASSADRGQETQYF
TRBD1	TRBV5-6	.	TRBJ1-3	TGTGCCAGCAGTCACCGGGACAGGGGGAGAAACACCATATATTTT	CASSHRDRGRNTIYF
.	TRBV27	.	TRBJ2-7	TGTGCCAGCAGTTCACCAGCCCGCAGAGCGAATTACGAGCAGTACTTC	CASSSPARRANYEQYF
TRBD1	TRBV5-1	.	TRBJ2-3	TGCGCCAGCAGATTCAGGGACAGGGAGACTAGTTCGCAGTATTTT	CASRFRDRETSSQYF
TRBD1	TRBV5-1	.	TRBJ2-1	TGCGCCAGCAGCTTGAGTCGGGACAGGGGGTACAATGAGCAGTTCTTC	CASSLSRDRGYNEQFF
.	TRBV9	.	TRBJ1-6	TGTGCCAGCAGAGCCGGGACAACAAATTCACCCCTCCACTTT	CASRAGTTNSPLHF
.	TRBV7-2	once	TRBJ2-5	TGTGCCAGCAGCCGAGACAGGAGAGAGACCCAGTACTTC	CASSRDRRETQYF
.	TRBV6-6	.	TRBJ2-2	TGTGCCAGCAAAGCACTAGCGAACACCGGGGAGCTGTTTTTT	CASKALANTGELFF
.	TRBV9	.	TRBJ1-6	TGTGCCAGCAGCGGAGTATCGGGTCCCCTCCACTTT	CASSGVSGPLHF
.	TRBV10-3	.	TRBJ2-6	TGTGCCATCGGTTCGGCCTCTGGGGCCAACGTCCTGACTTTC	CAIGSASGANVLTF
TRBD1	TRBV27	.	TRBJ2-7	TGTGCCGCGGGACCTTTTAGGACAGGGGGCTACGAGCAGTACTTC	CAAGPFRTGGYEQYF
TRBD1	TRBV5-1	.	TRBJ2-1	TGCGCCAGCAGCTTGGACCCCGGGACAGGATTTTACAATGAGCAGTTCTTC	CASSLDPGTGFYNEQFF
.	TRBV7-8	.	TRBJ2-4	TGTGCCAGCAGCAACCGGGCCCCCAAAAACATTCAGTACTTC	CASSNRAPKNIQYF
TRBD2	TRBV5-1	once	TRBJ2-3	TGCGCCAGCAGCGGGGGACTAGCGGGGGTAAATACGCAGTATTTT	CASSGGLAGVNTQYF
TRBD1	TRBV10-3	.	TRBJ2-1	TGTGCCATCAGGGCAAAGGGGACAGGCGAAGACAATGAGCAGTTCTTC	CAIRAKGTGEDNEQFF
.	TRBV30	.	TRBJ1-5	TGTGCCTGGAGTGTAGGGCGGGGGCCCATTAACGATCAGCCCCAGCATTTT	CAWSVGRGPINDQPQHF
.	TRBV10-2	.	TRBJ1-3	TGCGCCAGCAGTTTTCAGGGAAACACCATATATTTT	CASSFQGNTIYF
TRBD1	TRBV4-1	.	TRBJ1-3	TGCGCCAGCAGCCAAGCCCCAGACAGGGGCTCTGGAAACACCATATATTTT	CASSQAPDRGSGNTIYF